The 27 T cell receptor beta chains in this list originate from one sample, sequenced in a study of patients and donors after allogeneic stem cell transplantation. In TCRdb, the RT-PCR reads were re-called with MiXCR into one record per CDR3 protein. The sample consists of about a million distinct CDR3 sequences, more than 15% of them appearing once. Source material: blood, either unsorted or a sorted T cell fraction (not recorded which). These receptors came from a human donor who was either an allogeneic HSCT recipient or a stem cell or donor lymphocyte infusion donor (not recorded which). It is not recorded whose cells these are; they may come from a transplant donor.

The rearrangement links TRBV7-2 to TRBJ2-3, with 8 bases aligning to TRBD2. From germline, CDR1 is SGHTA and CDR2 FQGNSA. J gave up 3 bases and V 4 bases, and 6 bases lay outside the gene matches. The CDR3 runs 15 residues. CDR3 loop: CASSWALAVTDTQYF. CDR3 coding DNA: TGTGCCAGCAGCTGGGCACTAGCGGTGACAGATACGCAGTATTTT.

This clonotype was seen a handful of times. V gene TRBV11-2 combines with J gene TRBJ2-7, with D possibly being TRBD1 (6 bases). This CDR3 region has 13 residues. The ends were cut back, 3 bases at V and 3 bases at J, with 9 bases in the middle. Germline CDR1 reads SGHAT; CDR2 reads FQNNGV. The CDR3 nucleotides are TGTGCCAGCAGCTTTGGGACATTCTACGAGCAGTACTTC. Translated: CASSFGTFYEQYF.

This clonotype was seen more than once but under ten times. CDR3 nucleotide sequence: TGCGCCAGCAGCTTCACCGGGACTAGCGGTTCCTACAATGAGCAGTTCTTC. Amino acid sequence: CASSFTGTSGSYNEQFF. This chain links TRBV5-1 with TRBJ2-1, with 11 bases fitting TRBD2. CDR3 length equals 17 residues. Germline lookup yields CDR1 SGHRS and CDR2 YFSETQ. V lost 2 bases to trimming and J lost 1 base; unmatched junction nucleotides: 5.

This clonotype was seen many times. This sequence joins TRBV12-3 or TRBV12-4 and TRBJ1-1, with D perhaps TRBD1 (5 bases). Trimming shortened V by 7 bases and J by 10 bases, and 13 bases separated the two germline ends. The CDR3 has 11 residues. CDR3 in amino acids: CASTSRRGAFF. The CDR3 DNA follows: TGTGCCAGCACCTCTAGGAGGGGAGCTTTCTTT.

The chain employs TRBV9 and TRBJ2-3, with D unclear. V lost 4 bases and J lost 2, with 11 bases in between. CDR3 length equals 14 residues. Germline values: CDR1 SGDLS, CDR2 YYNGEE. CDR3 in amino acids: CASSKQAPTDTQYF. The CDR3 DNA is TGTGCCAGCAGCAAACAAGCACCCACAGATACGCAGTATTTT.

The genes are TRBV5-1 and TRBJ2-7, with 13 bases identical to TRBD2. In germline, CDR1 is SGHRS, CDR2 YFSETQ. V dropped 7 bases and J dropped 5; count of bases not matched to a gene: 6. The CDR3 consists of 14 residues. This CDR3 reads CASAATSGRNEQYF. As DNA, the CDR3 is TGCGCCAGCGCGGCGACTAGCGGGAGGAACGAGCAGTACTTC.

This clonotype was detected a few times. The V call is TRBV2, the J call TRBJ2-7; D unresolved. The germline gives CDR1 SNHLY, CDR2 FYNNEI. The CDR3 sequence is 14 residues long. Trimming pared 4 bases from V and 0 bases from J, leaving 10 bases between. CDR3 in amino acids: CASSGRRTSYEQYF. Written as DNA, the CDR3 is TGTGCCAGCAGTGGTCGCAGGACCTCCTACGAGCAGTACTTC.

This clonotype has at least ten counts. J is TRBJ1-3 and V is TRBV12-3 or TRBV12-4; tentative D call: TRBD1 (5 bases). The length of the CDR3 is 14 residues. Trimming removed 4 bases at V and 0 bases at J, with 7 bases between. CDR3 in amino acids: CASSYRSSGNTIYF. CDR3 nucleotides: TGTGCCAGCAGTTACAGGAGCTCTGGAAACACCATATATTTT.

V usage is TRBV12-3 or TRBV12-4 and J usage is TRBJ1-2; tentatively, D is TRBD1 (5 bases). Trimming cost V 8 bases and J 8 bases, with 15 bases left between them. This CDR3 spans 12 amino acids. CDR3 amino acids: CASVRGAAGYTF. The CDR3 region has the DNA TGTGCCAGCGTTCGAGGGGCGGCCGGCTACACCTTC.

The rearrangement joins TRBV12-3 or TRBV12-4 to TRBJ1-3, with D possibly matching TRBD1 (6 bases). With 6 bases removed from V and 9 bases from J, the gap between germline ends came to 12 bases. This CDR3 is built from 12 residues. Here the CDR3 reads CASRAGGGTIYF. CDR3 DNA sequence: TGTGCCAGCAGAGCGGGAGGGGGCACCATATATTTT.

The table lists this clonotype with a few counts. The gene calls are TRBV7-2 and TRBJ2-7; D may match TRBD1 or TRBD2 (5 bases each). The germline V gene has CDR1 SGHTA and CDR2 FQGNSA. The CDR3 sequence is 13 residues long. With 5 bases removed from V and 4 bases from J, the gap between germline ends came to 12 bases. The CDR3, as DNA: TGTGCCAGCAGCGAGGGACGGGGTTACGAGCAGTACTTC. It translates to CASSEGRGYEQYF.

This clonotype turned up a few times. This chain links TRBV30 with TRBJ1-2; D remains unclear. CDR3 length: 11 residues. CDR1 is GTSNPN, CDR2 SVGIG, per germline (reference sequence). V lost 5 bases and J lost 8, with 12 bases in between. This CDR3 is CAWGPGSGYTF. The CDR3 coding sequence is TGTGCCTGGGGGCCGGGGAGCGGCTACACCTTC.

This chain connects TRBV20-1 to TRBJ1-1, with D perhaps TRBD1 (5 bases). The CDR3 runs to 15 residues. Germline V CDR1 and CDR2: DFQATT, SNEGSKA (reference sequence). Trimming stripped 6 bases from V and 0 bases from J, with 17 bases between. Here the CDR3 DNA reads TGCAGTGCCGACCCGGCGGGGGAGGTGAACACTGAAGCTTTCTTT. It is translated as CSADPAGEVNTEAFF.

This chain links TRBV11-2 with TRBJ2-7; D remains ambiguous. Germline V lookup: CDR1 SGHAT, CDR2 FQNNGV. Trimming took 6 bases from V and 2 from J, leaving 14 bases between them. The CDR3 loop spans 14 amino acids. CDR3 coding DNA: TGTGCCAGCAGTCCAGATACTACAGCCTACGAGCAGTACTTC. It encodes CASSPDTTAYEQYF. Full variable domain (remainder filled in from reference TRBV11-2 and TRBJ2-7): EAGVAQSPRYKIIEKRQSVAFWCNPISGHATLYWYQQILGQGPKLLIQFQNNGVVDDSQLPKDRFSAERLKGVDSTLKIQPAKLEDSAVYLCASSPDTTAYEQYFGPGTRLTVT.

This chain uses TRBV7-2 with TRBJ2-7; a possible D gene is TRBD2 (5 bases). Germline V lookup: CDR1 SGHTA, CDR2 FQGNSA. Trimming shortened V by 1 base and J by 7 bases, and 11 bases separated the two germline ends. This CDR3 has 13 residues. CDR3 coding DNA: TGTGCCAGCAGCTTAGGAGGGCCTAGGGAGCAGTACTTC. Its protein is CASSLGGPREQYF.

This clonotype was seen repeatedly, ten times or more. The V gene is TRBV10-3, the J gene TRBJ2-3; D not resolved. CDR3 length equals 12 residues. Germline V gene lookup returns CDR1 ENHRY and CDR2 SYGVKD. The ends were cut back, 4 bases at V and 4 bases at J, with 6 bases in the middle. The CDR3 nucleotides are TGTGCCATCAGTGGAACAGCAGATACGCAGTATTTT. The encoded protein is CAISGTADTQYF.

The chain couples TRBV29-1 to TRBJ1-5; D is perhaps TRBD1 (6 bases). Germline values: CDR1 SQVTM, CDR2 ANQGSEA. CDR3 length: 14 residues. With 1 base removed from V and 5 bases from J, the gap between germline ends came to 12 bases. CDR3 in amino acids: CSVEVWGAYQPQHF. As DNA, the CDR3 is TGCAGCGTTGAAGTGTGGGGGGCCTATCAGCCCCAGCATTTT.

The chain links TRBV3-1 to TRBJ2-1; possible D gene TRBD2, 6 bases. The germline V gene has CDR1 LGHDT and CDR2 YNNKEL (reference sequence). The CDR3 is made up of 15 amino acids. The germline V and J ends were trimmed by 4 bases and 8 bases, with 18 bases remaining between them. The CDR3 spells CASSPPGLLYHEQFF. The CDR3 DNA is TGTGCCAGCAGCCCCCCGGGACTCTTGTACCATGAGCAGTTCTTC.

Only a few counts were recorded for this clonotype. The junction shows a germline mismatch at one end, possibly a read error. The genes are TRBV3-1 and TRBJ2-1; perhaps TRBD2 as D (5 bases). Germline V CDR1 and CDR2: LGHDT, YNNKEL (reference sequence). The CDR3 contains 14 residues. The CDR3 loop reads CASSQTDSDNEQFF. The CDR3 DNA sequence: TGTGCCAGCAGCCAGACGGACTCCGACAATGAGCAGTTCTTC.

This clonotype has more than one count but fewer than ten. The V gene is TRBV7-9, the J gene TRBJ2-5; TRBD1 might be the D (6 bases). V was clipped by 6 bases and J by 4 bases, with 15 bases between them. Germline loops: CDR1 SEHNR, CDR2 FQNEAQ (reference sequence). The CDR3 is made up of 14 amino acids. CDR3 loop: CASSFRTVGETQYF. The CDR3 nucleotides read TGTGCCAGCAGTTTCAGGACAGTCGGAGAGACCCAGTACTTC.

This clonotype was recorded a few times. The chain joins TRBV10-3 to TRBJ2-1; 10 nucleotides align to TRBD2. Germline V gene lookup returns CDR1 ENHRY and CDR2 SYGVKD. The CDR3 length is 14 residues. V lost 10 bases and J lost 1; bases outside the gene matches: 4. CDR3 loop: CATLAGESYNEQFF. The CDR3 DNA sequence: TGTGCCACCCTAGCGGGAGAATCCTACAATGAGCAGTTCTTC.

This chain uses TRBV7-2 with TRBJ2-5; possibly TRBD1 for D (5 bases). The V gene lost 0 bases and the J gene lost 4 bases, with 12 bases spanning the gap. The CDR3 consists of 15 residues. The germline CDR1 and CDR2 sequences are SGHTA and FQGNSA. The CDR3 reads CASSLASGLGETQYF. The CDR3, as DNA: TGTGCCAGCAGCTTAGCGTCAGGGTTAGGAGAGACCCAGTACTTC.

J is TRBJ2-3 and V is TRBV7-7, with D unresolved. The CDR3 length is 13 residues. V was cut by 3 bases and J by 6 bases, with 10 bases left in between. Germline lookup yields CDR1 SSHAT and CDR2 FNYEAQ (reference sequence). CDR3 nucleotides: TGTGCCAGCAGCTTCAGAATGGGGGATACGCAGTATTTT. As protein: CASSFRMGDTQYF.

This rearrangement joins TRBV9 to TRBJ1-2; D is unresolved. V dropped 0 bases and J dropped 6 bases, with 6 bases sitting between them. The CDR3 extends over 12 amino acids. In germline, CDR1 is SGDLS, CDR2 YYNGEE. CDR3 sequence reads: CASSVAGNGYTF. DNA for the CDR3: TGTGCCAGCAGCGTAGCTGGTAATGGCTACACCTTC.

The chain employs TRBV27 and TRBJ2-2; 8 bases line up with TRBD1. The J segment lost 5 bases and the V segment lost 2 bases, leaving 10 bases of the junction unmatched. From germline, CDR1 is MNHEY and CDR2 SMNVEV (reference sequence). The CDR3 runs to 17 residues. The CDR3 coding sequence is TGTGCCAGCAGTTTAGTCGCTCAGGGGGCAGGGACCGGGGAGCTGTTTTTT. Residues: CASSLVAQGAGTGELFF.

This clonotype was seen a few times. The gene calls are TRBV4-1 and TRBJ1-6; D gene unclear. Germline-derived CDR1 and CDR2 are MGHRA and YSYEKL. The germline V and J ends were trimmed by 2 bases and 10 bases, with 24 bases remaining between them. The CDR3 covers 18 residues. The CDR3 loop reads CASSQPLRGKPGPSPLHF. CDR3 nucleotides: TGCGCCAGCAGCCAACCTCTCCGGGGAAAGCCCGGACCCTCACCCCTCCACTTT.

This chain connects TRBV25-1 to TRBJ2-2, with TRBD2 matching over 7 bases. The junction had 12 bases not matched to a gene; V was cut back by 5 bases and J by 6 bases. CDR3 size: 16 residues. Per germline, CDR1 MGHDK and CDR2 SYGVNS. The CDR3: CASSPGGSRRSGELFF. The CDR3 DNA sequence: TGTGCCAGCAGTCCCGGGGGGTCACGGAGATCCGGGGAGCTGTTTTTT. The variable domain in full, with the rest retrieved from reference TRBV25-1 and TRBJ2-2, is EADIYQTPRYLVIGTGKKITLECSQTMGHDKMYWYQQDPGMELHLIHYSYGVNSTEKGDLSSESTVSRIRTEHFPLTLESARPSHTSQYLCASSPGGSRRSGELFFGEGSRLTVL.